This T cell receptor (beta chain) was documented in a study of cytomegalovirus exposure and HLA in healthy donors. Worth noting for this clone: Its specificity is not known. The sample holds other DNA sequences that translate to the same CDR3.

The PCR contained 60 Vbeta and 13 Jbeta primers. The method was immunoSEQ multiplex PCR; TCRdb's version includes in-frame clones alone and lacks a portion of them. The sample lists approximately 120,000 clones, roughly 80% seen once, with around 8.9% in the top ten. Germline assignment: CDR1 MNHEY and CDR2 SVGAGI. V lost 7 bases and J lost 2; bases outside the gene matches: 8. The CDR3 contains 14 residues. Overall study results and limits: The authors confirmed in vitro that a few CMV-associated chains were specific for CMV antigens.

V is TRBV6-5 and J is TRBJ2-7; 7 nucleotides line up with TRBD2. The specimen was PBMCs. This TCR came from a man in his thirties or forties in good health and CMV-seropositive. The CDR3: CASTPRLATYEQYF. The CDR3 DNA reads TGTGCCAGCACCCCACGACTAGCCACCTACGAGCAGTACTTC.